This passage covers 4 T cell receptor beta chains from one sample sequenced in a study of blood T cell repertoires in COVID-19. Method: immunoSEQ multiplex PCR; TCRdb's copy keeps in-frame clones and lacks some. The sample consists of roughly 260,000 clones, around 90% of them appearing once. The sequenced sample was PBMCs or T cells enriched from blood (not recorded which). These TCRs come from a woman aged 25 to 39 with acute COVID-19.

Worth noting for this clone: One end of the junction does not line up with germline, which may come from a read error. This chain uses TRBV2 with TRBJ1-6; D call uncertain. Germline CDR1 reads SNHLY; CDR2 reads FYNNEI. The CDR3 spans 11 residues. The CDR3, as DNA: TGTGCCAGCAGCAATCACTGGGGAGGTAACTTT. Protein sequence: CASSNHWGGNF.

This chain joins TRBV19 and TRBJ2-7; 8 nucleotides match TRBD2. The germline V gene has CDR1 LNHDA and CDR2 SQIVND (reference sequence). Losses at the gene ends were 6 bases for V and 3 bases for J; bases not matched to a gene: 4. This CDR3 has 13 residues. DNA of the CDR3: TGTGCCAGTAGCGCGGGGGGCTTCTACGAGCAGTACTTC. It specifies CASSAGGFYEQYF.

The chain recombines TRBV28 with TRBJ1-4; a possible D gene is TRBD1 (5 bases). The ends were cut back, 2 bases at V and 8 bases at J, with 12 bases in the middle. Germline-derived CDR1 and CDR2 are MDHEN and SYDVKM. The CDR3 is made up of 14 amino acids. The CDR3, as DNA: TGTGCCAGCAGTTTAACAGGTCGATCGGAAAAACTGTTTTTT. Amino acids: CASSLTGRSEKLFF.

The chain uses TRBV27 and TRBJ2-3; TRBD1 agrees at 7 bases. Looked up from germline, CDR1 is MNHEY and CDR2 is SMNVEV (reference sequence). The CDR3 covers 15 residues. Trimming removed 4 bases from V and 2 bases from J; junction bases left unmatched: 6. CDR3 sequence: CASSWGRGNTDTQYF. The CDR3 DNA sequence: TGTGCCAGCAGTTGGGGCAGGGGGAACACAGATACGCAGTATTTT.